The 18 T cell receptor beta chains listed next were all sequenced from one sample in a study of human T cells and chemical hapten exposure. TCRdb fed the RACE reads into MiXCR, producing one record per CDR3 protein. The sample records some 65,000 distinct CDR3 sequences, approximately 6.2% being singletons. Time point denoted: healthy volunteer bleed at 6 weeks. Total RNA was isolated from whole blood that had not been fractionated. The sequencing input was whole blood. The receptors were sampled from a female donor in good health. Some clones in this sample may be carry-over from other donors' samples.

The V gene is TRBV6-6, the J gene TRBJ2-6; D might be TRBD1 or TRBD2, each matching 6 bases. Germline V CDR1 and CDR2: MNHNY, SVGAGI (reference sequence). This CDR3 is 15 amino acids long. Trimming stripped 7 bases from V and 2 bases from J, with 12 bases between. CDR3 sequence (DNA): TGTGCCAGCACCCCCGGGGGCGCTGGGGCCAACGTCCTGACTTTC. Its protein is CASTPGGAGANVLTF.

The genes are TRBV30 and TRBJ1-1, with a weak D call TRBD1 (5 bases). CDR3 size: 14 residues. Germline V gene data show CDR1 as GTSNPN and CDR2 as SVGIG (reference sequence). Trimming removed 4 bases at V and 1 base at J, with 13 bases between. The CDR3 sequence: CAWKPTRGNTEAFF. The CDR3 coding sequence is TGTGCCTGGAAACCGACGAGGGGGAACACTGAAGCTTTCTTT.

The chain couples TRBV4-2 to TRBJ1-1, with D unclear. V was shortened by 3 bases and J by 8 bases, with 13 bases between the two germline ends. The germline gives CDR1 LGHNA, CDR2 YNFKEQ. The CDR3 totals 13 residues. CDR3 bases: TGTGCCAGCAGCCAGGGAGGGAGGAAGGAAGCTTTCTTT. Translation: CASSQGGRKEAFF.

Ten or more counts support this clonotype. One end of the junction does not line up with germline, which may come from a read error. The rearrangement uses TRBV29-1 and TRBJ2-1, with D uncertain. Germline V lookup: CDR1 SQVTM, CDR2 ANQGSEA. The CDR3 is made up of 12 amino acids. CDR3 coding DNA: TGCAGCGTTGAAGATCGAAGGGAATACGGATTTTTC. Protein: CSVEDRREYGFF.

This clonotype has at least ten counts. The CDR3 loop reads CASRDRESTDTQYF. CDR3 coding DNA: TGTGCCAGCAGAGACAGAGAATCCACAGATACGCAGTATTTT. This chain connects TRBV7-8 to TRBJ2-3; tentative D call: TRBD1 (5 bases). Trimming cost V 6 bases and J 2 bases, with 12 bases left between them. The CDR3 runs to 14 residues. Looked up from germline, CDR1 is SGHVS and CDR2 is FQNEAQ.

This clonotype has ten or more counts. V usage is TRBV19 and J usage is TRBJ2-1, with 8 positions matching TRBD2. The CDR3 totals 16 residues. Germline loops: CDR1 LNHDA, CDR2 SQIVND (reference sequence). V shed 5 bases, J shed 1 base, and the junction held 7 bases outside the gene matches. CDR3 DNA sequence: TGTGCCAGTAGTCCCGGACTAGCCGATTCCTACAATGAGCAGTTCTTC. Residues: CASSPGLADSYNEQFF.

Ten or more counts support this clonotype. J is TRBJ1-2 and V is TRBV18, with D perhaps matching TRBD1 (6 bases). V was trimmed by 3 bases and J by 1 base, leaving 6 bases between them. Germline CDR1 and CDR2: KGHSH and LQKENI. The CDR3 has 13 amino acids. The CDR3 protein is CASSPDSNYGYTF. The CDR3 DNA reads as TGTGCCAGCTCACCGGACAGTAACTATGGCTACACCTTC.

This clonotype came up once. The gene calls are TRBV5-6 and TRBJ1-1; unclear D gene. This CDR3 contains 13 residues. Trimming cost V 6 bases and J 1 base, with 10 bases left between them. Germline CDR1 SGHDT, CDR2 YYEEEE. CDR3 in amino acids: CASNGWANTEAFF. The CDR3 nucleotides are TGTGCCAGCAACGGTTGGGCGAACACTGAAGCTTTCTTT.

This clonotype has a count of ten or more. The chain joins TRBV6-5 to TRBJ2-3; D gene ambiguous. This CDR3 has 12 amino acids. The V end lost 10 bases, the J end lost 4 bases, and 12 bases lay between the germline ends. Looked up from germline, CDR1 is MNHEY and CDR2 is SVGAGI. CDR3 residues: CATLSPPDTQYF. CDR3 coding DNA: TGTGCCACGCTCTCCCCCCCAGATACGCAGTATTTT.

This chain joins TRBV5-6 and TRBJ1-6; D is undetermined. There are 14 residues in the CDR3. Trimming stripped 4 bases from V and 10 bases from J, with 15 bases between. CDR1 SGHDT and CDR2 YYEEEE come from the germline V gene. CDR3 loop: CASSPGRAWSPLHF. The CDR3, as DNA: TGTGCCAGCAGCCCGGGTCGTGCGTGGTCACCCCTCCACTTT.

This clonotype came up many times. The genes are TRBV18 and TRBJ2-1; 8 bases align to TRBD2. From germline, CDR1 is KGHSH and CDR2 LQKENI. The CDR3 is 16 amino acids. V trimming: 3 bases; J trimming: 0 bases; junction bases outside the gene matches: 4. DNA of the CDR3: TGTGCCAGCTCACCCCAAACTAGCGGCTCCTACAATGAGCAGTTCTTC. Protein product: CASSPQTSGSYNEQFF.

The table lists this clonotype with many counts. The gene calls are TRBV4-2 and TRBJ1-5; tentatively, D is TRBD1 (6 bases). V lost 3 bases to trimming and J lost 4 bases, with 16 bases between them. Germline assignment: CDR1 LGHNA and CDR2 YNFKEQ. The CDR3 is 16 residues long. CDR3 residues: CASSQLQGKRNQPQHF. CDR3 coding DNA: TGTGCCAGCAGCCAGTTACAGGGCAAGCGAAATCAGCCCCAGCATTTT.

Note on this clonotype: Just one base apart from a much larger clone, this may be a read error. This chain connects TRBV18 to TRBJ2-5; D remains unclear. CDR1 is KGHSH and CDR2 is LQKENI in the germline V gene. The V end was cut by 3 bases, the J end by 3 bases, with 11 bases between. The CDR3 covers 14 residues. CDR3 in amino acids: CASSPETGKETQYF. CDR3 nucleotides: TGTGCCAGCTCACCTGAAACCGGCAAAGAGACCCAGTACTTC.

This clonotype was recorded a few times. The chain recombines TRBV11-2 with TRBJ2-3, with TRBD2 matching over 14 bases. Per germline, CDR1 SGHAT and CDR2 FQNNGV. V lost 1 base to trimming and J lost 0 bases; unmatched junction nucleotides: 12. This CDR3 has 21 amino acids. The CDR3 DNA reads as TGTGCCAGCAGCTTAGTGTATCGCGGGACTAGCGGGAGAGTTAGCACAGATACGCAGTATTTT. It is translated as CASSLVYRGTSGRVSTDTQYF.

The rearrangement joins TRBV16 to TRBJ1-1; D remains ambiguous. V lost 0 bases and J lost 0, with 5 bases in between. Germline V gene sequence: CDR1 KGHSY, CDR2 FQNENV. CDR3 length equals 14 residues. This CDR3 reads CASSQSQLNTEAFF. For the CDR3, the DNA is TGTGCCAGCAGCCAATCACAGTTGAACACTGAAGCTTTCTTT. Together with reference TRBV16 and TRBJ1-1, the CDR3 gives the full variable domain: GEEVAQTPKHLVRGEGQKAKLYCAPIKGHSYVFWYQQVLKNEFKFLISFQNENVFDETGMPKERFSAKCLPNSPCSLEIQATKLEDSAVYFCASSQSQLNTEAFFGQGTRLTVV.

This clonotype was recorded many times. Here the CDR3 DNA reads TGCAGTGCTAGGTTTATAGCGGGACTAACCTACGAGCAGTACTTC. This gives the protein CSARFIAGLTYEQYF. This chain uses TRBV20-1 with TRBJ2-7, with 8 bases lining up with TRBD2. V dropped 3 bases and J dropped 2; count of bases not matched to a gene: 9. The CDR3 is 15 amino acids. From germline, CDR1 is DFQATT and CDR2 SNEGSKA (reference sequence).

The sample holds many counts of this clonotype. CDR3 region: CSGRGSSGELFF. Here the CDR3 DNA reads TGCAGCGGTAGGGGTTCGTCCGGGGAGCTGTTTTTT. The chain recombines TRBV29-1 with TRBJ2-2, with D perhaps matching TRBD1 (5 bases). V was shortened by 7 bases and J by 6 bases, with 12 bases between the two germline ends. The CDR3 runs 12 residues. Germline CDR1 and CDR2: SQVTM and ANQGSEA.

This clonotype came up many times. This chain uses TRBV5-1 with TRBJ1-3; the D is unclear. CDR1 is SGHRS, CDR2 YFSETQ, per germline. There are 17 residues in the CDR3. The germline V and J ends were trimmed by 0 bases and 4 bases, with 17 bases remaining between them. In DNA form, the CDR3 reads TGCGCCAGCAGCTTGGCGGGCCCAGAGGCTGTCGGAAACACCATATATTTT. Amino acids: CASSLAGPEAVGNTIYF.